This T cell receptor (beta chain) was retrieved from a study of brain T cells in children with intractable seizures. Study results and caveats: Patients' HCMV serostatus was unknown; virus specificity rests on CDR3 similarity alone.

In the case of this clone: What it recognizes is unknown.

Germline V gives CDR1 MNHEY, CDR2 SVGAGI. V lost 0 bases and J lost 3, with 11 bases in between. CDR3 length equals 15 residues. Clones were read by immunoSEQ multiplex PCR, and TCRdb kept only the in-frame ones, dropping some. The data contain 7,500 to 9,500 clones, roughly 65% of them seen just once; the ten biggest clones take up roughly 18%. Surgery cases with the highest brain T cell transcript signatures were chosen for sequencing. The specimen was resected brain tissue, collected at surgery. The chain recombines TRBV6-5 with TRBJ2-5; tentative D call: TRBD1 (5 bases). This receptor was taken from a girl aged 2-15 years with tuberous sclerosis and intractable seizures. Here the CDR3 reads CASSYSVVREETQYF. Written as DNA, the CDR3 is TGTGCCAGCAGTTACTCTGTCGTCAGGGAAGAGACCCAGTACTTC.